These T cell receptor beta chains were read from a single sample in a study of blood T cell repertoires in COVID-19. Data came from immunoSEQ multiplex PCR; TCRdb stores just in-frame clones and leaves some out. Of about 310,000 clones listed, approximately 89% are singletons. The specimen sequenced was peripheral blood. Source of these receptors: a woman in her forties or fifties who had recovered from COVID-19. The CDR3 runs from the conserved cysteine through the conserved F or W. Each record gives: V gene, J gene, clone size, D gene, CDR3 DNA, CDR3 protein. A D gene is named only where the DNA matches it firmly. A clone size is listed for some rows: how often the clone was seen (once, few, many), or a class if it is expanded.

V: TRBV10-3
J: TRBJ2-7
size: .
D: .
DNA: TGTGCCATCAACTGGGGCGGAACCTACGAGCAGTACTTC
CDR3: CAINWGGTYEQYF

V: TRBV6-5
J: TRBJ1-4
size: .
D: TRBD1
DNA: TGTGCCAGCAGACTACAGGGGACTAATGAAAAACTGTTTTTT
CDR3: CASRLQGTNEKLFF

V: TRBV7-9
J: TRBJ2-7
size: few
D: TRBD1
DNA: TGTGCCAGCAGCTCCTGGGACAGCGAAACCTACGAGCAGTACTTC
CDR3: CASSSWDSETYEQYF

V: TRBV5-1
J: TRBJ2-3
size: once
D: .
DNA: TGCGCCAGCAGCTTGGACGGGCTAGCGACAGATACGCAGTATTTT
CDR3: CASSLDGLATDTQYF

V: TRBV5-6
J: TRBJ1-3
size: few
D: TRBD1
DNA: TGTGCCAGCAGCTACACTTCGACAGGGTTGAACACCATATATTTT
CDR3: CASSYTSTGLNTIYF

V: TRBV5-4
J: TRBJ1-3
size: .
D: TRBD1
DNA: TGTGCCAGCAGCCGGCCGACAGGGAACTCTGGAAACACCATATATTTT
CDR3: CASSRPTGNSGNTIYF

V: TRBV7-2
J: TRBJ2-3
size: .
D: TRBD2
DNA: TGTGCCAGCACGCAACTAGCGGGGGGGTCAGATACGCAGTATTTT
CDR3: CASTQLAGGSDTQYF

V: TRBV6-2/TRBV6-3
J: TRBJ2-7
size: .
D: .
DNA: TGTGCCAGCAGTTACTCGAACCCCCCCGGCGAGCAGTACTTC
CDR3: CASSYSNPPGEQYF

V: TRBV28
J: TRBJ2-5
size: .
D: .
DNA: TGTGCCAGCAGCAAACCGACGGGTATGGAGACCCAGTACTTC
CDR3: CASSKPTGMETQYF

V: TRBV5-1
J: TRBJ2-7
size: .
D: TRBD1
DNA: TGCGCCAGCAGCTACGGGACAGGGAGCCACGAGCAGTACTTC
CDR3: CASSYGTGSHEQYF

V: TRBV28
J: TRBJ2-3
size: .
D: TRBD2
DNA: TGTGCCACGCTCCCACCGGGGGGAACAGATACGCAGTATTTT
CDR3: CATLPPGGTDTQYF

V: TRBV19
J: TRBJ1-1
size: .
D: .
DNA: TGTGCCAGTAGGAACAGGGAAACGGGGACTGAAGCTTTCTTT
CDR3: CASRNRETGTEAFF

V: TRBV30
J: TRBJ1-6
size: .
D: TRBD1
DNA: TGTGCCTACAGACAGGGGGCTAATTCACCCCTCCACTTT
CDR3: CAYRQGANSPLHF